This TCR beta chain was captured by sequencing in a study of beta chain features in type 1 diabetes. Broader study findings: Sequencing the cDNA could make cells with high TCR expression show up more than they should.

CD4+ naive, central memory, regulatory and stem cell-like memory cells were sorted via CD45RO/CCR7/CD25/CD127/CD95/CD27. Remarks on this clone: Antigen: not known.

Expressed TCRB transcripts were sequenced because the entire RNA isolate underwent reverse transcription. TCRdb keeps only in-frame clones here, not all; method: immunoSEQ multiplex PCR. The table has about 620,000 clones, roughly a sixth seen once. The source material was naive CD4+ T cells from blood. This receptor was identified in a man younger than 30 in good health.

The CDR3 sequence: CASSDRDSHLRDTQYF. CDR3 DNA: TGTGCCAGCAGCGACCGGGACTCGCATCTACGGGATACGCAGTATTTT. The V gene is TRBV9, the J gene TRBJ2-3; D perhaps matches TRBD2 (6 bases). Trimming took 3 bases from V and 6 from J, leaving 20 bases between them. The CDR3 runs 16 residues. Germline values: CDR1 SGDLS, CDR2 YYNGEE.